The 18 T cell receptor beta chains below come from one sample, sequenced in a study of T cell responses to AZD1222 COVID-19 vaccine (dated by TCRdb to 2020 to 2023). Library creation used the immunoSEQ multiplex PCR assay. Sourced from immuneACCESS, this table was stored by TCRdb with only in-frame sequences that have V and J called. A share of the clones is absent; for the studies checked, an unresolved V gene accounts for under half, and the remainder has no known explanation. For this sample there are about 180,000 clones; 70% to 90% appear just once. The leading ten clones occupy roughly 27% of the sample. The time point label of this sample denotes: about 28 days (+/-7) after the second vaccine dose. The sequenced sample was peripheral blood, obtained 28 days after the second AZD1222 dose. The receptor set was obtained from an adult who received the AZD1222 COVID-19 vaccine.

This clone was seen only a few times. V is TRBV5-1 and J is TRBJ2-7, with D unresolved. From germline, CDR1 is SGHRS and CDR2 YFSETQ. CDR3 length: 14 amino acids. The V gene lost 5 bases and the J gene lost 3 bases, with 15 bases spanning the gap. DNA of the CDR3: TGCGCCAGCAGTTTTCCACTACCTGGCTACGAGCAGTACTTC. This sequence encodes CASSFPLPGYEQYF.

V gene TRBV9 combines with J gene TRBJ2-7; TRBD1 agrees at 10 bases. CDR3 length: 15 amino acids. The germline gives CDR1 SGDLS, CDR2 YYNGEE. The junction had 4 bases not matched to a gene; V was cut back by 0 bases and J by 4 bases. The chain's CDR3 is CASSVGAGQGYEQYF. Here the CDR3 DNA reads TGTGCCAGCAGCGTAGGGGCGGGACAGGGGTACGAGCAGTACTTC.

The chain employs TRBV12-5 and TRBJ2-1; 9 bases agree with TRBD1. The length of the CDR3 is 11 residues. The trim removed 5 bases at V and 15 bases at J, leaving 5 bases unmatched. CDR1 is LGHNT and CDR2 is FRNRAP in the germline V gene. The chain's CDR3 is CASGSGQGWFF. The CDR3 bases are TGTGCTAGTGGTAGCGGACAGGGGTGGTTCTTC.

V and J are TRBV9 and TRBJ2-7, with 7 nucleotides matching TRBD2. Germline CDR1 SGDLS, CDR2 YYNGEE. After removal of 0 bases from V and 3 bases from J, the junction contained 6 bases not matched to a gene. This CDR3 has 15 amino acids. In nucleotides, the CDR3 is TGTGCCAGCAGCGTAGAGCGGGACTCCTTCTACGAGCAGTACTTC. This sequence encodes CASSVERDSFYEQYF. Based on the CDR3 plus reference TRBV9 and TRBJ2-7, the full variable domain is DSGVTQTPKHLITATGQRVTLRCSPRSGDLSVYWYQQSLDQGLQFLIQYYNGEERAKGNILERFSAQQFPDLHSELNLSSLELGDSALYFCASSVERDSFYEQYFGPGTRLTVT.

The chain carries TRBV4-2 and TRBJ1-1; no clear D gene. V was trimmed by 0 bases and J by 6 bases, leaving 11 bases between them. The germline V gene encodes CDR1 LGHNA and CDR2 YNFKEQ. The CDR3 consists of 14 residues. CDR3 in amino acids: CASSQDLTLPEAFF. CDR3 DNA: TGTGCCAGCAGCCAAGATTTGACCCTTCCTGAAGCTTTCTTT.

V usage is TRBV9 and J usage is TRBJ2-7; D tentatively fits TRBD1 or TRBD2 (5 bases each). V lost 3 bases, J lost 3 bases, and 16 bases lay in between. The CDR3 runs to 15 residues. Germline assignment: CDR1 SGDLS and CDR2 YYNGEE. The CDR3 loop is CASSAAGTAIYEQYF. The CDR3 nucleotides are TGTGCCAGCAGCGCCGCCGGGACGGCAATCTACGAGCAGTACTTC.

J is TRBJ1-4 and V is TRBV7-9; the D gene is possibly TRBD1 (6 bases). The CDR3 contains 14 residues. The germline gives CDR1 SEHNR, CDR2 FQNEAQ (reference sequence). The germline V and J ends were trimmed by 6 bases and 8 bases, with 16 bases remaining between them. Here the CDR3 reads CASRVLQGWEKLFF. The CDR3 nucleotides read TGTGCCAGCAGGGTATTACAGGGATGGGAAAAACTGTTTTTT. The full variable domain, in which reference TRBV7-9 and TRBJ1-4 provide the parts outside the CDR3, is DTGVSQNPRHKITKRGQNVTFRCDPISEHNRLYWYRQTLGQGPEFLTYFQNEAQLEKSRLLSDRFSAERPKGSFSTLEIQRTEQGDSAMYLCASRVLQGWEKLFFGSGTQLSVL.

The chain carries TRBV4-1 and TRBJ1-4; D is ambiguous. Looked up from germline, CDR1 is MGHRA and CDR2 is YSYEKL. Trimming removed 4 bases from V and 7 bases from J, with 10 bases in between. The CDR3 has 13 residues. The CDR3 DNA is TGCGCCAGCAGCCTGCTTATAGGTGAAAAACTGTTTTTT. This sequence encodes CASSLLIGEKLFF.

This clone appeared a single time. The chain couples TRBV5-4 to TRBJ1-1, with 9 nucleotides matching TRBD1. Germline loops: CDR1 SGHNT, CDR2 YYREEE (reference sequence). V lost 7 bases, J lost 4 bases, and 5 bases stayed unmatched. The CDR3 sequence is 13 residues long. For the CDR3, the DNA is TGTGCCAGCTTGGGACAGGGTCGCACTGAAGCTTTCTTT. It specifies CASLGQGRTEAFF.

The V gene is TRBV28, the J gene TRBJ2-7; 9 bases fit TRBD2. With V trimmed by 3 bases and J by 0 bases, 6 bases remained unmatched. Germline V gene lookup returns CDR1 MDHEN and CDR2 SYDVKM. The CDR3 extends over 16 amino acids. CDR3 sequence: CASSFSLAGSSYEQYF. Written as DNA, the CDR3 is TGTGCCAGCAGTTTTTCGCTAGCGGGGTCCTCCTACGAGCAGTACTTC. Looking up the rest from reference TRBV28 and TRBJ2-7 gives the full variable domain: DVKVTQSSRYLVKRTGEKVFLECVQDMDHENMFWYRQDPGLGLRLIYFSYDVKMKEKGDIPEGYSVSREKKERFSLILESASTNQTSMYLCASSFSLAGSSYEQYFGPGTRLTVT.

This chain connects TRBV5-1 to TRBJ1-1; TRBD1 aligns across 8 bases. This CDR3 contains 18 residues. Germline-derived CDR1 and CDR2 are SGHRS and YFSETQ. V gave up 4 bases and J gave up 3 bases; unmatched junction bases: 17. The CDR3, as DNA: TGCGCCAGCAGCCGGGACCGACAGGGGCTCCTTTGGGACACTGAAGCTTTCTTT. Encoded protein: CASSRDRQGLLWDTEAFF. Supplemented by reference TRBV5-1 and TRBJ1-1, the full variable domain reads KAGVTQTPRYLIKTRGQQVTLSCSPISGHRSVSWYQQTPGQGLQFLFEYFSETQRNKGNFPGRFSGRQFSNSRSEMNVSTLELGDSALYLCASSRDRQGLLWDTEAFFGQGTRLTVV.

The chain joins TRBV7-2 to TRBJ1-5; the D is unclear. The V gene lost 3 bases and the J gene lost 7 bases, with 10 bases spanning the gap. The CDR3 length is 13 residues. From germline, CDR1 is SGHTA and CDR2 FQGNSA. The CDR3 region has the DNA TGTGCCAGCAGCTTCTCGACTGAACAGCCCCAGCATTTT. Residues: CASSFSTEQPQHF.

This clone was detected only once. The chain links TRBV5-1 to TRBJ2-1; 8 nucleotides match TRBD1. CDR1 is SGHRS, CDR2 YFSETQ, per germline. This CDR3 spans 15 amino acids. V trimming: 1 base; J trimming: 2 bases; junction bases outside the gene matches: 2. In DNA form, the CDR3 reads TGCGCCAGCAGCTTGCAGACAGGGGCCTACAATGAGCAGTTCTTC. Encoded protein: CASSLQTGAYNEQFF. The whole variable domain, filled in from reference TRBV5-1 and TRBJ2-1, reads KAGVTQTPRYLIKTRGQQVTLSCSPISGHRSVSWYQQTPGQGLQFLFEYFSETQRNKGNFPGRFSGRQFSNSRSEMNVSTLELGDSALYLCASSLQTGAYNEQFFGPGTRLTVL.

This clone was counted a few times. The rearrangement uses TRBV2 and TRBJ1-3, with D perhaps matching TRBD1 (6 bases). The germline CDR1 and CDR2 sequences are SNHLY and FYNNEI. The length of the CDR3 is 15 residues. V dropped 6 bases and J dropped 0 bases, with 12 bases sitting between them. The CDR3 nucleotides read TGTGCCAGCAGAGCAACAGGGCTCTCTGGAAACACCATATATTTT. Residues: CASRATGLSGNTIYF.

The sample holds one count of this clone. The chain employs TRBV6-2 or TRBV6-3 and TRBJ1-5, with D possibly matching TRBD1 (5 bases). Trimming cost V 5 bases and J 3 bases, with 11 bases left between them. The CDR3 is 14 amino acids. The germline gives CDR1 MNHEY, CDR2 SVGEGT. The CDR3 coding sequence is TGTGCCAGCAGTCCCGACAGAAACAATCAGCCCCAGCATTTT. Translated, it gives CASSPDRNNQPQHF.

The genes are TRBV6-2 or TRBV6-3 and TRBJ2-7; D is undetermined. The germline CDR1 and CDR2 sequences are MNHEY and SVGEGT. V lost 5 bases, J lost 6 bases, and 11 bases lay in between. The CDR3 is 12 residues long. The CDR3 is CASSRPGLEQYF. DNA of the CDR3: TGTGCCAGCAGTCGCCCCGGGCTCGAGCAGTACTTC.

Details on this clone: Mismatch with germline at one junction end may stem from a read error. The V call is TRBV2, the J call TRBJ1-4, with unresolved D. The CDR3 runs to 15 residues. CDR1 and CDR2 from the germline V gene are SNHLY and FYNNEI. The CDR3 bases are TGTGCCAGCGGTGAGGGCCGAGCTCGGAGTGAAAAACTGTTTTTT. Translated, it gives CASGEGRARSEKLFF.

The chain joins TRBV5-4 to TRBJ2-7; TRBD2 agrees at 13 bases. The CDR3 spans 15 residues. Germline V gene data show CDR1 as SGHNT and CDR2 as YYREEE (reference sequence). V lost 4 bases and J lost 7; bases outside the gene matches: 8. CDR3 nucleotide sequence: TGTGCCAGCAGCGTAGGGACTAGCGGGACTCGTGAGCAGTACTTC. Protein sequence: CASSVGTSGTREQYF. The full variable domain, completed using reference TRBV5-4 and TRBJ2-7, is ETGVTQSPTHLIKTRGQQVTLRCSSQSGHNTVSWYQQALGQGPQFIFQYYREEENGRGNFPPRFSGLQFPNYSSELNVNALELDDSALYLCASSVGTSGTREQYFGPGTRLTVT.